This record looks at one TCR beta chain sequence and its context. Original processing methods: From reference gene primer amplification, estimates of nucleated cell counts were derived. Sequencing was performed with immunoSEQ multiplex PCR; in TCRdb, only in-frame clones are kept and a portion is missing. The DNA gave D and trimming, while V, J and clone size come from that table. The table records tens of thousands of clones, approximately 90% of them present only once. The data are from a study of blood T cell repertoires in COVID-19. On the study more broadly: Collection of acute and convalescent COVID-19 samples took place in the United States, Italy and Spain. T cells, B-cell-depleted T cells, or PBMCs provided the cDNA or gDNA that served as material.

The sequence came from a man older than 75 with acute or convalescent COVID-19. Sample: peripheral blood.

This CDR3 reads CASKGRELNTEAFF. The CDR3 DNA reads as TGTGCCAGCAAAGGGAGGGAACTGAACACTGAAGCTTTCTTT. This rearrangement joins TRBV5-4 to TRBJ1-1; D is undetermined. V lost 6 bases and J 0 bases, leaving 12 bases between the germline ends. The CDR3 loop spans 14 amino acids. The germline V gene has CDR1 SGHNT and CDR2 YYREEE (reference sequence).